This TCR beta chain came from a study of human T cells and chemical hapten exposure. Original analysis: With a range of about 23,224 to 750,000, the median per sample was 95,638 TCRs. TCRdb reprocessed the RACE reads with MiXCR, giving one entry per CDR3 protein. The authors' filters were not applied to this entry. The sample shows more than 300,000 distinct CDR3 sequences, approximately 5.1% of them seen only once. About this clonotype: Antigen unknown.

This CDR3 has 14 residues. J lost 3 bases, V lost 5 bases, and 1 base had no gene match. The V gene's germline CDR1 is MNHEY and CDR2 SVGAGI. The study's findings and limits: No shift was seen in TCRs above 1 in 1000 frequency with DPC sensitization.

Time point defined: pre-sensitization, week 0. Specified treatment: therapeutic diphenylcyclopropenone sensitization with weekly scalp DPC. This sample comprised whole blood, obtained in connection with sensitization to the hapten diphenylcyclopropenone (DPC). The rearrangement joins TRBV6-5 to TRBJ1-1, with TRBD1 matching 12 bases. The receptor was derived from a woman aged 45-60 years with alopecia areata. Some clones in this sample may be carry-over from other donors' samples. This CDR3 is CASSRDRGHTEAFF. DNA of the CDR3: TGTGCCAGCAGTCGGGACAGGGGGCACACTGAAGCTTTCTTT.